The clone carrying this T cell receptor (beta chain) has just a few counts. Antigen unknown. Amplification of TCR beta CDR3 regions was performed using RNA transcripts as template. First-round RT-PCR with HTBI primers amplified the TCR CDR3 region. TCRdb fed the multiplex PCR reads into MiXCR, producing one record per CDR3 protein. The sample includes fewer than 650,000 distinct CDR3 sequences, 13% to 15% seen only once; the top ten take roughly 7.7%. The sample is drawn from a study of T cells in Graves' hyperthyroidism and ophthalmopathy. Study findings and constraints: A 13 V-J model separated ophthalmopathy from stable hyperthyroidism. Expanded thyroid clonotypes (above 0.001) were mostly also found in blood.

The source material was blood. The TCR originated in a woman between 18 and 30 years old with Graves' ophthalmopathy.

This CDR3 reads CASSGGTDFPYSNQPQHF. For the CDR3, the DNA is TGTGCCAGCAGTGGGGGGACAGATTTCCCCTATAGCAATCAGCCCCAGCATTTT. The chain couples TRBV28 to TRBJ1-5; 7 nucleotides align to TRBD1. V gave up 5 bases and J gave up 0 bases; unmatched junction bases: 13. The CDR3 has 18 amino acids. The germline V gene has CDR1 MDHEN and CDR2 SYDVKM.